A single sample gave rise to the 15 T cell receptor beta chains below, sequenced in a study of T cell repertoires in cytomegalovirus infection. MiXCR, run by TCRdb on the reads, gives a single entry per CDR3 protein. This table holds fewer than 900,000 distinct CDR3 sequences, around 29% found once. These TCRs are of unknown antigen specificity. This specimen consisted of cultured CD8+ T cells from PBMCs, obtained from culture after CMV antigen stimulation. The receptors stem from a human donor in good health (CMV status not recorded). Some clones in this sample may be carry-over from other donors' samples.

There are many counts of this clonotype. CDR3: CASKPSWGFPNEQYV. The CDR3 DNA reads TGTGCCAGCAAACCGTCATGGGGGTTCCCCAACGAGCAGTACGTC. This chain uses TRBV6-1 with TRBJ2-7; tentatively, D is TRBD1 or TRBD2 (5 bases each). Germline-derived CDR1 and CDR2 are MNHNS and SASEGT. The CDR3 covers 15 residues. The V gene lost 7 bases and the J gene lost 5 bases, with 21 bases spanning the gap.

The rearrangement uses TRBV7-3 and TRBJ1-5, with TRBD1 as a possible D gene (5 bases). The CDR3 spans 15 residues. With 4 bases removed from V and 5 bases from J, the gap between germline ends came to 15 bases. CDR1 is SGHTA and CDR2 is FQGTGA in the germline V gene. This CDR3 reads CASSSSGGWHQPQHF. The DNA for the CDR3 is TGTGCCAGCAGCTCATCTGGGGGGTGGCATCAGCCCCAGCATTTT.

This clonotype was recorded a few times. The chain joins TRBV12-3 or TRBV12-4 to TRBJ2-7; D perhaps matches TRBD2 (6 bases). The CDR3 covers 15 residues. The V end was cut by 3 bases, the J end by 7 bases, with 19 bases between. DNA of the CDR3: TGTGCCAGCAGTTTGCTAGCGACCACTTCCTGGGAGCAGTACTTC. It codes for CASSLLATTSWEQYF.

The chain has TRBV4-1 and TRBJ2-1; TRBD2 matches 12 bases. This CDR3 has 20 amino acids. J was trimmed by 2 bases and V by 0 bases; bases with no gene match: 11. Per the germline V gene, CDR1 is MGHRA and CDR2 is YSYEKL. CDR3 nucleotides: TGCGCCAGCAGCCAAGATCCAGGCCTAGCGGGGGGGAGCACCTACAATGAGCAGTTCTTC. Translated: CASSQDPGLAGGSTYNEQFF.

On this clonotype: At one of its ends the junction is not consistent with the germline gene, which may arise from a read error. J is TRBJ1-1 and V is TRBV27; tentatively, D is TRBD1 (6 bases). This CDR3 region has 14 residues. CDR1 and CDR2 from the germline V gene are MNHEY and SMNVEV (reference sequence). CDR3 bases: TGTGCCAGCAGTACTTGGGGGCTGAACACTGATGCTTTCTTT. Translation gives CASSTWGLNTDAFF.

The chain combines TRBV7-2 with TRBJ1-1, with TRBD1 matching over 9 bases. This CDR3 has 17 residues. Unmatched junction bases numbered 6, after V lost 1 base and J lost 0 bases. Germline V gives CDR1 SGHTA, CDR2 FQGNSA. CDR3 residues: CASSLGTGARMNTEAFF. In DNA, the CDR3 is TGTGCCAGCAGCTTAGGGACAGGGGCAAGAATGAACACTGAAGCTTTCTTT.

The gene calls are TRBV4-3 and TRBJ1-1; 9 bases match TRBD1. In germline, CDR1 is LGHNA, CDR2 YSLEER. J lost 0 bases, V lost 0 bases, and 2 bases had no gene match. The CDR3 contains 16 residues. CDR3 protein: CASSQDTGGMNTEAFF. CDR3 bases: TGCGCCAGCAGCCAAGATACAGGGGGCATGAACACTGAAGCTTTCTTT.

The gene calls are TRBV11-2 and TRBJ1-2, with 7 bases fitting TRBD1. This CDR3 has 15 amino acids. Germline CDR1 is SGHAT and CDR2 is FQNNGV. The J segment lost 0 bases and the V segment lost 5 bases, leaving 6 bases of the junction unmatched. The CDR3 is CASSDDRESNYGYTF. The CDR3 bases are TGTGCCAGCAGCGACGACAGGGAGTCTAACTATGGCTACACCTTC.

This clonotype was detected a few times. V gene TRBV28 combines with J gene TRBJ2-7; 8 bases fit TRBD1. Looked up from germline, CDR1 is MDHEN and CDR2 is SYDVKM. V lost 5 bases to trimming and J lost 3 bases; unmatched junction nucleotides: 12. The CDR3 contains 16 residues. DNA for the CDR3: TGTGCCAGCAGTCCACCGGACAGGGACACCTTCTACGAGCAGTACTTC. Translated: CASSPPDRDTFYEQYF.

This chain connects TRBV6-5 to TRBJ1-2; a weak D match, TRBD1 (6 bases). The V gene's germline CDR1 is MNHEY and CDR2 SVGAGI. This CDR3 has 13 residues. Trimming pared 1 base from V and 8 bases from J, leaving 11 bases between. CDR3 in DNA: TGTGCCAGCAGTTACTTTAGGGGGGAGGGCTACACCTTC. Amino acids: CASSYFRGEGYTF.

The V and J genes are TRBV6-2 or TRBV6-3 and TRBJ1-1; 8 nucleotides line up with TRBD1. J lost 7 bases, V lost 5 bases, and 9 bases had no gene match. This CDR3 contains 14 residues. CDR1 is MNHEY and CDR2 is SVGEGT in the germline V gene. The CDR3 region is CASSTPGTGFEAFF. CDR3 DNA sequence: TGTGCCAGCAGTACCCCCGGGACAGGCTTTGAAGCTTTCTTT.

This clonotype has at least ten counts. The rearrangement joins TRBV5-6 to TRBJ2-3, with 8 bases aligning to TRBD2. This CDR3 contains 18 residues. V shed 3 bases, J shed 0 bases, and the junction held 12 bases outside the gene matches. CDR1 is SGHDT and CDR2 is YYEEEE in the germline V gene. The CDR3, as DNA: TGTGCCAGCAGCTCGGGGGGGTTCTTAGCGGTAAGCACAGATACGCAGTATTTT. It yields the protein CASSSGGFLAVSTDTQYF.

This clonotype was seen a handful of times. The rearrangement links TRBV4-3 to TRBJ2-5; D uncertain. The CDR3 is made up of 17 amino acids. Germline V gene sequence: CDR1 LGHNA, CDR2 YSLEER. The V and J ends lost 0 bases and 5 bases respectively, with 19 bases between them. CDR3 nucleotides: TGCGCCAGCAGCCAAGAAACCCTACTCGATCCCACGGAGACCCAGTACTTC. Its protein is CASSQETLLDPTETQYF.

This clonotype was detected only a few times. The chain carries TRBV19 and TRBJ2-1; the D gene could be TRBD1 or TRBD2 (5 bases each). Germline V gene data show CDR1 as LNHDA and CDR2 as SQIVND (reference sequence). The CDR3 covers 16 residues. Trimming removed 3 bases at V and 0 bases at J, with 12 bases between. CDR3 DNA sequence: TGTGCCAGTAGTATTATCCGGGACCGCTCCTACAATGAGCAGTTCTTC. Its translation is CASSIIRDRSYNEQFF.

Concerning this clonotype itself: Since a much larger clone is just one base distant, this may be a read error. The CDR3, as DNA: TGTGTCGGGTCAGGGCCTAGCACAGATACGCAGTATTTT. It is translated as CVGSGPSTDTQYF. The V gene is TRBV12-3 or TRBV12-4, the J gene TRBJ2-3; possible D gene TRBD1, 5 bases. The CDR3 consists of 13 residues.